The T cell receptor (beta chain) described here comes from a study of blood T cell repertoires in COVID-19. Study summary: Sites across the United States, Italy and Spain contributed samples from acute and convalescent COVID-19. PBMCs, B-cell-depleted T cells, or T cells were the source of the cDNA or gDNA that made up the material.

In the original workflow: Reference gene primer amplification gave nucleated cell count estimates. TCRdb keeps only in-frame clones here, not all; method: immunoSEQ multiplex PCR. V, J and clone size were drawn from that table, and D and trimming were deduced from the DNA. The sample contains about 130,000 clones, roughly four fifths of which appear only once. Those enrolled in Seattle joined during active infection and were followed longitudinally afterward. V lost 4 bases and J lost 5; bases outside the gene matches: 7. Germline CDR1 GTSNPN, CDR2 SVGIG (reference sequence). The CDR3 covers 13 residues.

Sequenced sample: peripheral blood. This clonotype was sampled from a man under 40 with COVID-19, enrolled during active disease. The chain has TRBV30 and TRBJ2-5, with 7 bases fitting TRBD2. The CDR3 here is CAWTLGRAETQYF. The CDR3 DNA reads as TGTGCCTGGACCTTGGGGAGGGCGGAGACCCAGTACTTC.